The present T cell receptor (beta chain) was sequenced within a study of identical twins. The study, taken as a whole, reports: The abundant beta clonotypes from cord blood had fewer insertions, and memory repertoires had none of this. The models gave estimates that fell short of the out-of-frame TCR alpha sharing seen in monozygotic twins.

TCRdb reprocessed the 5' RACE reads via MiXCR and lists one record per CDR3 protein. The sample carries hundreds of thousands of distinct CDR3 sequences, about 7.5% recorded once. This clonotype showed up just a few times. The antigen remains unidentified. Among all donors, each was a healthy Caucasian. Separately, the same data were catalogued under a study of yellow fever vaccine responses in identical twins. Per that study: Twins reportedly showed a vaccine T cell response that seemed partly convergent and partly personalized.

The sequence derives from a woman aged 18 to 35 in good health. Input material: memory (CD45RO+) T cells sorted from blood.

The CDR3 here is CSARAGQGYSPLHF. As DNA, the CDR3 is TGCAGTGCTAGAGCGGGACAGGGTTATTCACCCCTCCACTTT. The chain combines TRBV20-1 with TRBJ1-6; 9 positions match TRBD1. V lost 1 base and J lost 8; bases outside the gene matches: 3. Germline V gives CDR1 DFQATT, CDR2 SNEGSKA (reference sequence). CDR3 length: 14 residues.